The clone carrying this T cell receptor beta chain was seen ten or more times. Its antigen is undetermined. The data were obtained in a study of T cell repertoires in cytomegalovirus infection. Across the whole study: CMV infection together with matching HLA type was indicated by public TCR beta signatures.

General observations from the study: The response measured ex vivo was dominated by TCR beta clonotypes (HLA-C-restricted and CMV-specific). Summed public TCR beta family frequency identified CMV carriers bearing the relevant HLA.

The germline V gene encodes CDR1 LNHDA and CDR2 SQIVND (reference sequence). This CDR3 contains 14 residues. V shed 4 bases and J shed 5 bases, with 12 bases lying between them. TCRdb reprocessed the reads with MiXCR, giving one entry per CDR3 protein. Among 500,000 or so distinct CDR3 sequences listed, 16% were seen once. This TCR was sampled from a human donor in good health (CMV status not recorded). Some clones in this sample may be carry-over from other donors' samples. The sequenced sample was CD8+ T cells from PBMCs. The V gene is TRBV19, the J gene TRBJ2-1; D might be TRBD2 (6 bases). CDR3 amino acids: CASSKIPGDNEQFF. In nucleotides, the CDR3 is TGTGCCAGTAGTAAGATCCCGGGGGACAATGAGCAGTTCTTC.